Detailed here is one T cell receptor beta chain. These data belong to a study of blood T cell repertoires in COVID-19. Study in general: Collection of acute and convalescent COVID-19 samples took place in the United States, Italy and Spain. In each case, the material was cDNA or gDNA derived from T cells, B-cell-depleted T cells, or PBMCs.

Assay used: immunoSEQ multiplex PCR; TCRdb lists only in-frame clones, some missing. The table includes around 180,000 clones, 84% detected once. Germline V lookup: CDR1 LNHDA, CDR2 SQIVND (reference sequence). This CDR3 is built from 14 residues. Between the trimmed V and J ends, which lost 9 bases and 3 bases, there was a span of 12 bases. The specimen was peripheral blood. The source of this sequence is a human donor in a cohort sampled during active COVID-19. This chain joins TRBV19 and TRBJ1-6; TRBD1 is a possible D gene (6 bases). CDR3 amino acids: CASRWTDYNSPLHF. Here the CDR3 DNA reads TGTGCCAGCCGTTGGACAGACTATAATTCACCCCTCCACTTT.